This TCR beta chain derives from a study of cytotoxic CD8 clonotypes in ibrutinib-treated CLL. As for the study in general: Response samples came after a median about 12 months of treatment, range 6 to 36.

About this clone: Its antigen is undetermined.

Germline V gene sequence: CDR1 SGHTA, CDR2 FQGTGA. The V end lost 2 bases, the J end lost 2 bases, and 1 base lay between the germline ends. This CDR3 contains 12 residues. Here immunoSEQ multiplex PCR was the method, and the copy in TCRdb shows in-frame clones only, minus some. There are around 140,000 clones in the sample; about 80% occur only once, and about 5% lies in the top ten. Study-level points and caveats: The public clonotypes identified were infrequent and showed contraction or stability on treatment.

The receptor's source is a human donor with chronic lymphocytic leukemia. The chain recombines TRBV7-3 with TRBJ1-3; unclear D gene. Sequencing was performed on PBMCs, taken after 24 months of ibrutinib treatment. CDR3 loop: CASSLAGNTIYF. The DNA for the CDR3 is TGTGCCAGCAGCTTAGCTGGAAACACCATATATTTT.